A selection of T cell receptor beta chains follows, all from one sample in a study of prognosis after radiotherapy for stage I lung cancer. MiXCR, applied by TCRdb to the multiplex PCR reads, yields one record per CDR3 protein. Among tens of thousands of distinct CDR3 sequences listed, roughly two fifths were seen once. Here the sequenced sample was PBMCs, taken before or after stereotactic body radiation therapy (not recorded which). Receptors originate from a donor over 45 with non-small cell lung cancer. The CDR3 runs from the conserved cysteine through the conserved F or W. Fields, in order: CDR3 DNA, CDR3 protein, clone size, V gene, D gene, J gene. The D gene is left open where the match is weak. Not every row has a clone size; where given, it reads once, few, many or a size class.

CDR3nt: TGTGCCAGCAGTTACTCGATGTCATCGGGAGGGACAGATACGCAGTATTTT
CDR3aa: CASSYSMSSGGTDTQYF
abundance: medium-sized
v_gene: TRBV6-2/TRBV6-3
d_gene: TRBD2
j_gene: TRBJ2-3

CDR3nt: TGTGTCAGCAGTGCTAGTAGGGGTGCGGGGGAGAGGTTCTTC
CDR3aa: CVSSASRGAGERFF
abundance: -
v_gene: TRBV11-2
d_gene: TRBD2
j_gene: TRBJ2-1

CDR3nt: TGTGCCAGTAGTATAACTGGGGCCAACGTCCTGACTTTC
CDR3aa: CASSITGANVLTF
abundance: medium-sized
v_gene: TRBV19
d_gene: -
j_gene: TRBJ2-6

CDR3nt: TGTGCCAGCACTTTCCTTATCTGGATCTACAATGAGCAGTTCTTC
CDR3aa: CASTFLIWIYNEQFF
abundance: -
v_gene: TRBV6-1
d_gene: -
j_gene: TRBJ2-1

CDR3nt: TGTGCCATCAGATCGGACTCGCAGGGCACAGATACGCAGTATTTT
CDR3aa: CAIRSDSQGTDTQYF
abundance: many
v_gene: TRBV10-3
d_gene: -
j_gene: TRBJ2-3

CDR3nt: TGTGCCATCAGGTGGGTACCCAGCTCCTACAATGAGCAGTTCTTC
CDR3aa: CAIRWVPSSYNEQFF
abundance: -
v_gene: TRBV2
d_gene: -
j_gene: TRBJ2-1

CDR3nt: TGTGCCTGGAAGTGGAGCGGGCCGAATAGCAATCAGCCCCAGCATTTT
CDR3aa: CAWKWSGPNSNQPQHF
abundance: few
v_gene: TRBV30
d_gene: -
j_gene: TRBJ1-5

CDR3nt: TGTTCCAGCAGAGGACTAGCAGGGACCTACGAGCAGTACTTC
CDR3aa: CSSRGLAGTYEQYF
abundance: -
v_gene: TRBV27
d_gene: TRBD2
j_gene: TRBJ2-7

CDR3nt: TGTGCCAGCAGCGTAGAATTTCAGGGATCCTACACCGGGGAGCTGTTTTTT
CDR3aa: CASSVEFQGSYTGELFF
abundance: medium-sized
v_gene: TRBV9
d_gene: -
j_gene: TRBJ2-2

CDR3nt: TGTGCCAGCAGCCAAGGACAGGGGTTAGAGACCCAGTACTTC
CDR3aa: CASSQGQGLETQYF
abundance: many
v_gene: TRBV12-3/TRBV12-4
d_gene: TRBD1
j_gene: TRBJ2-5

CDR3nt: TGTGCCATCAGTGAGCCGGGACGGCTCTCTGGAAACACCATATATTTT
CDR3aa: CAISEPGRLSGNTIYF
abundance: -
v_gene: TRBV10-3
d_gene: -
j_gene: TRBJ1-3

CDR3nt: TGCGCCAGCAGCGCCCAAACAGGAGATACGCAGTATTTT
CDR3aa: CASSAQTGDTQYF
abundance: many
v_gene: TRBV5-1
d_gene: -
j_gene: TRBJ2-3

CDR3nt: TGTGCCAGCAGTTTCTTAGAGCGGGGCCTCTACAATGAGCAGTTCTTC
CDR3aa: CASSFLERGLYNEQFF
abundance: medium-sized
v_gene: TRBV12-3/TRBV12-4
d_gene: TRBD2
j_gene: TRBJ2-1

CDR3nt: TGTGCTAGTGGTTTGCAACCGACTAGCGGGAGTTACAATGAGCAGTTCTTC
CDR3aa: CASGLQPTSGSYNEQFF
abundance: many
v_gene: TRBV12-5
d_gene: TRBD2
j_gene: TRBJ2-1

CDR3nt: TGTGCCAGCAGCCAGACAGGTACAGAAAACATTCAGTACTTC
CDR3aa: CASSQTGTENIQYF
abundance: many
v_gene: TRBV3-1
d_gene: -
j_gene: TRBJ2-4

CDR3nt: TGCGCCAGCAGCCAGGTGGACAAGAACACTGAAGCTTTCTTT
CDR3aa: CASSQVDKNTEAFF
abundance: many
v_gene: TRBV4-3
d_gene: -
j_gene: TRBJ1-1

CDR3nt: TGTGCCAGCAGTTACCCCCCATTCACTAATGAGCAGTTCTTC
CDR3aa: CASSYPPFTNEQFF
abundance: medium-sized
v_gene: TRBV6-2/TRBV6-3
d_gene: -
j_gene: TRBJ2-1

CDR3nt: TGTGCCAGCAGGTCCGGACTAGCGGGAGCCAAAAACACCGGGGAGCTGTTTTTT
CDR3aa: CASRSGLAGAKNTGELFF
abundance: few
v_gene: TRBV6-2/TRBV6-3
d_gene: TRBD2
j_gene: TRBJ2-2

CDR3nt: TGTGCCAGCAGTTTCAGACAGGACAGGGGTAATGAAAAACTGTTTTTT
CDR3aa: CASSFRQDRGNEKLFF
abundance: many
v_gene: TRBV12-3/TRBV12-4
d_gene: TRBD1
j_gene: TRBJ1-4

CDR3nt: TGTGCCAGCAGCTGGAATTTGAGATCCTACGAGCAGTACTTC
CDR3aa: CASSWNLRSYEQYF
abundance: -
v_gene: TRBV5-5
d_gene: -
j_gene: TRBJ2-7

CDR3nt: TGTGCCAGCAGCGGCGGGACAATTCTCACAGATACGCAGTATTTT
CDR3aa: CASSGGTILTDTQYF
abundance: once
v_gene: TRBV9
d_gene: -
j_gene: TRBJ2-3

CDR3nt: TGTGCCAGCAGCTTGGCTGCGGGAGTGTGGAATGAGCAGTTCTTC
CDR3aa: CASSLAAGVWNEQFF
abundance: many
v_gene: TRBV5-8
d_gene: TRBD2
j_gene: TRBJ2-1

CDR3nt: TGTGCCAGCAGTGAAAGGCAGGGACGCACTGAAGCTTTCTTT
CDR3aa: CASSERQGRTEAFF
abundance: many
v_gene: TRBV6-1
d_gene: -
j_gene: TRBJ1-1

CDR3nt: TGTGCCAGCAGGCCGGGACAGGGGAGCTCGGGTTCACCCCTCCACTTT
CDR3aa: CASRPGQGSSGSPLHF
abundance: -
v_gene: TRBV11-2
d_gene: TRBD1
j_gene: TRBJ1-6

CDR3nt: TGCAGTGCTAGGCCAGTAGCGGGAGCGGGTAATGAGCAGTTCTTC
CDR3aa: CSARPVAGAGNEQFF
abundance: many
v_gene: TRBV20-1
d_gene: TRBD2
j_gene: TRBJ2-1